This T cell receptor (beta chain) derives from a study of response to subunit inactivated influenza vaccine (dated 2018 in TCRdb). In terms of the full investigation: To follow how T cells responded to a trivalent subunit inactivated influenza vaccine, the researchers relied on deep quantitative profiling of the T cell receptor repertoire.

This clonotype has a handful of counts. The antigen it recognizes is unknown. It has no much larger one-base neighbor in the sample; base qualities were not kept. Library preparation used RT-PCR. Sequencing used an Illumina HiSeq 2500. TCRdb reworked the public reads: Q25 trimming with fastp, MiXCR clone assembly, productive beta chains retained. Rows are combined by CDR3 protein, so each entry shows the most common genes and DNA. The sample contains 710,000 or so distinct CDR3 sequences, approximately 14% of them found a single time. The leading ten clones occupy 9.5% to 13% of the sample. Counted from cysteine to phenylalanine, this CDR3 has 13 amino acids. Only the CDR3 region is kept as DNA, spanning 39 bases read in frame from base 1. CDR1 and CDR2, looked up from the germline V gene, are ENHRY and SYGVKD. V drops 6 bases and J drops 4 bases, leaving 9 bases in between. The investigation overall reported the following: According to the authors, only a limited number of new T cells may be recruited by each seasonal influenza vaccination.

Sequencing was performed on PBMCs from blood, taken 11 to 12 days after vaccination. The sequence joins TRBV10-3 to TRBJ2-2; no D gene is confidently identified. The sequence was obtained from a man aged 50 to 60 who received an inactivated influenza vaccine. Donor details come from another sample of the same person, matched by shared clones. The nucleotides are TGTGCCATCAGAGTGACGCTCACCGGGGAGCTGTTTTTT. It translates to CAIRVTLTGELFF.